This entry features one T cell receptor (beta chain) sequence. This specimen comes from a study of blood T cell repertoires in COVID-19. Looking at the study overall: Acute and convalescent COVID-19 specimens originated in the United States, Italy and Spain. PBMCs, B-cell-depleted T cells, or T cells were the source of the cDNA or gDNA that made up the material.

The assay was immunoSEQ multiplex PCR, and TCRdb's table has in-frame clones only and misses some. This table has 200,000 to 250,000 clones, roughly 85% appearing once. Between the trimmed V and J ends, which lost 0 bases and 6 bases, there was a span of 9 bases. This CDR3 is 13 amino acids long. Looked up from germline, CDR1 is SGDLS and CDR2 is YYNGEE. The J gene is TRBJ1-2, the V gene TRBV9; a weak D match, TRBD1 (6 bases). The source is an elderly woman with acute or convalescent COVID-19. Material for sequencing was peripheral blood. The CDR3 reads CASSVGSGDGYTF. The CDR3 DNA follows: TGTGCCAGCAGCGTAGGGTCAGGGGATGGCTACACCTTC.